The TCR beta chain described here comes from a study of blood T cells in healthy people across ages. Study overall: Using template switching, researchers captured about one barcoded beta molecule for each two T cells. Findings and limits, study-wide: Per million T cells, TCR beta diversity dropped roughly linearly as age increased.

CDR1 DFQATT and CDR2 SNEGSKA come from the germline V gene (reference sequence). The CDR3 runs to 16 residues. V shed 0 bases and J 0 bases; nucleotides not matched to a gene: 5. Using a J-beta primer mix together with a sample-barcoded 5' primer, a second PCR was run for about 6 to 11 cycles. TCRdb called the 5' RACE reads again in MiXCR, with one record for every CDR3 protein. This table holds roughly 570,000 distinct CDR3 sequences, 25% to 30% found once. Each individual donor underwent a draw of approximately 9.8 milliliters of peripheral blood. This clonotype came up a few times. Its antigen is not identified.

The receptor's source is an older woman in good health. This sequence joins TRBV20-1 and TRBJ1-1, with 9 bases identical to TRBD1. The specimen sequenced was blood. The CDR3 spells CSARDNRGQVNTEAFF. The CDR3 DNA is TGCAGTGCTAGAGATAACAGGGGGCAAGTGAACACTGAAGCTTTCTTT.